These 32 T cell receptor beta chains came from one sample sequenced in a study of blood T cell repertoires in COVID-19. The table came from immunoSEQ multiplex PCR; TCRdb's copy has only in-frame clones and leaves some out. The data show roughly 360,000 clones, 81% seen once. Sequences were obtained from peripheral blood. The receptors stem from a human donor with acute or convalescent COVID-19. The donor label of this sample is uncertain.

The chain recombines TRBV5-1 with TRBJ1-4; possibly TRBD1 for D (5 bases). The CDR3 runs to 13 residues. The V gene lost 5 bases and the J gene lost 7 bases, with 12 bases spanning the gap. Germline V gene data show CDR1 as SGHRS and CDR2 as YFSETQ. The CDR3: CASRFDRGEKLFF. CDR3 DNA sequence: TGCGCCAGCAGGTTTGACAGAGGTGAAAAACTGTTTTTT.

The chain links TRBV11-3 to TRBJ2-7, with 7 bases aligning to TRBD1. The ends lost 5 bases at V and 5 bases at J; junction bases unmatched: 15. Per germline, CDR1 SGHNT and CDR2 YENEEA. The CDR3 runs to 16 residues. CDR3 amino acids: CASSPRGTGDRNEQYF. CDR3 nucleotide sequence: TGTGCCAGCAGCCCGAGAGGCACAGGGGATAGGAACGAGCAGTACTTC.

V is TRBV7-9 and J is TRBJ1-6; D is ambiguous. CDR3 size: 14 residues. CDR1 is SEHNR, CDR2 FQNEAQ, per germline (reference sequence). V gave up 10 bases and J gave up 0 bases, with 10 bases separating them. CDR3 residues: CATTFSSYNSPLHF. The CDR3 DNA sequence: TGTGCCACCACTTTTAGCTCCTATAATTCACCCCTCCACTTT.

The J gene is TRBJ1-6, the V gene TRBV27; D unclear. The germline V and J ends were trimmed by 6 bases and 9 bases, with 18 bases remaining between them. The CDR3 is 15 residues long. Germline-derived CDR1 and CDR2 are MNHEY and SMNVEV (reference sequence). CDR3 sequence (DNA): TGTGCCAGCAGCCCATCGAGTGGAGGTGGTTCACCCCTCCACTTT. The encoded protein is CASSPSSGGGSPLHF.

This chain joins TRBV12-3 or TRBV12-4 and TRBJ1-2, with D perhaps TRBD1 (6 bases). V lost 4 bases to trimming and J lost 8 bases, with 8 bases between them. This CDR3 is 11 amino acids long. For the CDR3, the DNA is TGTGCCAGCAGTTCGCAGGGGGGCTACACCTTC. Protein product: CASSSQGGYTF.

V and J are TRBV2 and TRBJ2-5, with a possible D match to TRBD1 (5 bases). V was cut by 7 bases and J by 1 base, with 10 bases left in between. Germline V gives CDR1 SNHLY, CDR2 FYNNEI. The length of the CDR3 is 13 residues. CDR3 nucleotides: TGTGCCAGCACCCGAGACAGCCAAGAGACCCAGTACTTC. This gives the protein CASTRDSQETQYF.

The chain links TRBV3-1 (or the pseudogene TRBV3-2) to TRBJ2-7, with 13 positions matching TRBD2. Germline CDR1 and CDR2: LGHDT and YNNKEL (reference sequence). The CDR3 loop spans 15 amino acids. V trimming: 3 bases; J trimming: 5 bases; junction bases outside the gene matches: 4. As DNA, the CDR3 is TGTGCCAGCAGCCATAGACTAGCGGGGGGTGACGAGCAGTACTTC. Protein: CASSHRLAGGDEQYF.

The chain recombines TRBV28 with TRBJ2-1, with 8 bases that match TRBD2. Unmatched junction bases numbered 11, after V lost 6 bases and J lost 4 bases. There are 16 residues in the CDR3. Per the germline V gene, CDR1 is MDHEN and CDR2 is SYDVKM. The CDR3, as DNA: TGTGCCAGCAGAGTCGGCGGGGGGACCCGTTACAATGAGCAGTTCTTC. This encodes CASRVGGGTRYNEQFF.

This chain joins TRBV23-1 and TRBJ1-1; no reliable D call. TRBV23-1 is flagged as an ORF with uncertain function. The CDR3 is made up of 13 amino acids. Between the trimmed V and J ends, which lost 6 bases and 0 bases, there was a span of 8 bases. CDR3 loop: CASRRAVNTEAFF. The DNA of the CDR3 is TGCGCCAGCAGGAGGGCAGTGAACACTGAAGCTTTCTTT.

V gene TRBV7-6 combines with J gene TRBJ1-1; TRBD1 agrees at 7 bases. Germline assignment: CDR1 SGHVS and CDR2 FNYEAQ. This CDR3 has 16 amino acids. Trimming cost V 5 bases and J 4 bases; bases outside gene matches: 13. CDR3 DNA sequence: TGTGCCAGCAGCCCACAGACAGGGAAGAAGGCCACTGAAGCTTTCTTT. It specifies CASSPQTGKKATEAFF. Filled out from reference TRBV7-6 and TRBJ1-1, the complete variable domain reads GAGVSQSPRYKVTKRGQDVALRCDPISGHVSLYWYRQALGQGPEFLTYFNYEAQQDKSGLPNDRFSAERPEGSISTLTIQRTEQRDSAMYRCASSPQTGKKATEAFFGQGTRLTVV.

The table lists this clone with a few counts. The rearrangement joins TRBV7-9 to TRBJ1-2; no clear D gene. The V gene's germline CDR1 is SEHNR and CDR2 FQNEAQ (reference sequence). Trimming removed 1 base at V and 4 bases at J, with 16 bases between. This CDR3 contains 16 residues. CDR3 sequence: CASSLGVGVTTYGYTF. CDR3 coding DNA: TGTGCCAGCAGCTTAGGTGTAGGAGTAACGACCTATGGCTACACCTTC.

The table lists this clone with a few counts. CDR3: CATSGTGNSPLHF. CDR3 DNA: TGTGCCACCTCAGGAACAGGGAATTCACCCCTCCACTTT. The rearrangement joins TRBV12-3 or TRBV12-4 to TRBJ1-6, with D tentatively TRBD1 (6 bases). V gave up 10 bases and J gave up 7 bases, with 14 bases separating them. There are 13 residues in the CDR3.

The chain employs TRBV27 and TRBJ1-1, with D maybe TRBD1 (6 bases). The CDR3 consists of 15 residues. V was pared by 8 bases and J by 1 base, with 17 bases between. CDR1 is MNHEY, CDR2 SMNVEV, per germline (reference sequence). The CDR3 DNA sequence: TGTGCCAGCCGGGAACTACAGGGTGCGAACACTGAAGCTTTCTTT. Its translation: CASRELQGANTEAFF.

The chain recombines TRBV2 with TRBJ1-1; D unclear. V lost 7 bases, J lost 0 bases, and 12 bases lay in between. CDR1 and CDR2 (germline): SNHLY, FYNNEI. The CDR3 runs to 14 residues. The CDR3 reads CASKSTHMNTEAFF. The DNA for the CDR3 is TGTGCCAGCAAATCGACACATATGAACACTGAAGCTTTCTTT. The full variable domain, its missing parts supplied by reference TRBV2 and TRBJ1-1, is EPEVTQTPSHQVTQMGQEVILRCVPISNHLYFYWYRQILGQKVEFLVSFYNNEISEKSEIFDDQFSVERPDGSNFTLKIRSTKLEDSAMYFCASKSTHMNTEAFFGQGTRLTVV.

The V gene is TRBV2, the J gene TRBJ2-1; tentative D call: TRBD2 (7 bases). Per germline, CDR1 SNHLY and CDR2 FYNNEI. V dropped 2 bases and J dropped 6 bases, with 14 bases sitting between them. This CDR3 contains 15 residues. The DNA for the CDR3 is TGTGCCAGCAGTGAAAGTTTAGGGGGGGTCAATGAGCAGTTCTTC. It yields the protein CASSESLGGVNEQFF.

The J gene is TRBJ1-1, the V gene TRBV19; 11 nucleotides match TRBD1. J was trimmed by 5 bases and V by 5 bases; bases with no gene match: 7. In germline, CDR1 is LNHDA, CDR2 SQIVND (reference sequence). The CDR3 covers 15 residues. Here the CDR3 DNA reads TGTGCCAGTAGTCTCTGGACAGGGGGCCGGACTGAAGCTTTCTTT. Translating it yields CASSLWTGGRTEAFF.

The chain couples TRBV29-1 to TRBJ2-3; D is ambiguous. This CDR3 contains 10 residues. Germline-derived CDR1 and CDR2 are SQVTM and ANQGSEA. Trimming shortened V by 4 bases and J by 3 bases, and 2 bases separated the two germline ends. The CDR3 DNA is TGCAGCGTTGCTACAGATACGCAGTATTTT. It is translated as CSVATDTQYF.

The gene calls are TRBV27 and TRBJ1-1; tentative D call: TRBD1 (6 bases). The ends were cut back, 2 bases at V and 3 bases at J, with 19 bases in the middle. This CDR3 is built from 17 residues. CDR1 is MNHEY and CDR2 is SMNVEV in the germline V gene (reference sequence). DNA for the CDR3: TGTGCCAGCAGTTTACATCAAAATCGCGAGGGGGACACTGAAGCTTTCTTT. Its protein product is CASSLHQNREGDTEAFF.

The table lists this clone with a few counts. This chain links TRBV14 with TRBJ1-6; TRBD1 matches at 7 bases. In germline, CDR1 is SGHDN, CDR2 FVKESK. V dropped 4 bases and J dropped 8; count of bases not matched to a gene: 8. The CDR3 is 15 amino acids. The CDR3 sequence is CASSRAPTGDSPLHF. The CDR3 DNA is TGTGCCAGCAGCCGAGCACCTACAGGGGATTCACCCCTCCACTTT.

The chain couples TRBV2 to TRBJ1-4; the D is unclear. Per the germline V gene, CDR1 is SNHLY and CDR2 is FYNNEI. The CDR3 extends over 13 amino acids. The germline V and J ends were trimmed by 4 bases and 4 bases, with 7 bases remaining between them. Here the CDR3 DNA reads TGTGCCAGCAGTGTAAGACATAATGAAAAACTGTTTTTT. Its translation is CASSVRHNEKLFF.

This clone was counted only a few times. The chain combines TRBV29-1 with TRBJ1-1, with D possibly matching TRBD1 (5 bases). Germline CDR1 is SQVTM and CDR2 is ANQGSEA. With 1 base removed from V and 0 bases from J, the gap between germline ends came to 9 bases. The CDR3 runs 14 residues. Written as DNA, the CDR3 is TGCAGCGTTGAAGGTTCAGGGATGAACACTGAAGCTTTCTTT. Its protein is CSVEGSGMNTEAFF.

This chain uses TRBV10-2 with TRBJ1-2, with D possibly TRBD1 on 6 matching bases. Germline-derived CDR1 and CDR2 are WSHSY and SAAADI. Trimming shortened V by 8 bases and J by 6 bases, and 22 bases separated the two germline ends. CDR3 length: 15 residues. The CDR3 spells CASWGGAGPEDGYTF. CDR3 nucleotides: TGCGCCAGCTGGGGGGGGGCAGGGCCAGAGGATGGCTACACCTTC.

The CDR3 is CASTLEAGYFEAFF. The CDR3 coding sequence is TGTGCCAGCACGCTCGAGGCAGGGTACTTCGAAGCTTTCTTT. This chain uses TRBV2 with TRBJ1-1; possibly TRBD1 for D (5 bases). There are 14 residues in the CDR3. Germline loops: CDR1 SNHLY, CDR2 FYNNEI. V was pared by 7 bases and J by 8 bases, with 20 bases between. Full variable domain (outside the CDR3, taken from reference TRBV2 and TRBJ1-1): EPEVTQTPSHQVTQMGQEVILRCVPISNHLYFYWYRQILGQKVEFLVSFYNNEISEKSEIFDDQFSVERPDGSNFTLKIRSTKLEDSAMYFCASTLEAGYFEAFFGQGTRLTVV.

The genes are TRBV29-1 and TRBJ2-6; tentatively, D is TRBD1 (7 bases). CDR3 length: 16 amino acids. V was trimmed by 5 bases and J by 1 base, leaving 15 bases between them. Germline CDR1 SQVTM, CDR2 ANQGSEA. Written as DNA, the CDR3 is TGCAGCGTTAGACAGGGAGGAGCTTCTGGGGCCAACGTCCTGACTTTC. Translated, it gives CSVRQGGASGANVLTF.

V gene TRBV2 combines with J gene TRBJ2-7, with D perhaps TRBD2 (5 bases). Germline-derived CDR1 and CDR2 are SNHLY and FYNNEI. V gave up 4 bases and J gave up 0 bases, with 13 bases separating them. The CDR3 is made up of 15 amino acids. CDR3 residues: CASSGRVTSSYEQYF. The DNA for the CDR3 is TGTGCCAGCAGTGGTAGGGTAACTAGCTCCTACGAGCAGTACTTC.

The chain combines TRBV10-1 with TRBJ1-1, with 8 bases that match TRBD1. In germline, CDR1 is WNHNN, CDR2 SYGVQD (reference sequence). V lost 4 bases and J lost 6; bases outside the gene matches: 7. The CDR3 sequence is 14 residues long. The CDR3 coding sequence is TGCGCCAGCAGTGCCAGGACAGGGATCTCTGAAGCTTTCTTT. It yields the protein CASSARTGISEAFF.

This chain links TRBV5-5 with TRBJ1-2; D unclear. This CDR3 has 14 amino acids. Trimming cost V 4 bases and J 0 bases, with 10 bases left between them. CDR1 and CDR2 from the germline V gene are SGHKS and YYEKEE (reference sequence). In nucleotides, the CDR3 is TGTGCCAGCAGCCTTGGCGGCACTAACTATGGCTACACCTTC. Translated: CASSLGGTNYGYTF.

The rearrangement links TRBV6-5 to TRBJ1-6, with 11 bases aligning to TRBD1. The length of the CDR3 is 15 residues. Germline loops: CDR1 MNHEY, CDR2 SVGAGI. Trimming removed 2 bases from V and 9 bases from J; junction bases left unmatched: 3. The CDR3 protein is CASSYGDRGSSPLHF. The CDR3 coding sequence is TGTGCCAGCAGTTACGGGGACAGGGGGAGTTCACCCCTCCACTTT.

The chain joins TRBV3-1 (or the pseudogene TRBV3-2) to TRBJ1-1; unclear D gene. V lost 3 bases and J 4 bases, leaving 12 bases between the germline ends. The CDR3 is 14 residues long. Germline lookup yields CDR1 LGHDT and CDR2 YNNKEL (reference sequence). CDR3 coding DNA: TGTGCCAGCAGCCACGGGAGTCCGGGCACTGAAGCTTTCTTT. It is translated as CASSHGSPGTEAFF.

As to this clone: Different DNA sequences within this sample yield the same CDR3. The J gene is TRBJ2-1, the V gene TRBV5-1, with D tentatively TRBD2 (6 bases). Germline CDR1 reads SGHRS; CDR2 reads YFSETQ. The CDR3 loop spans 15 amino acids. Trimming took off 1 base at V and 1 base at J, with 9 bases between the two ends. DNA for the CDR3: TGCGCCAGCAGCTTGCTGGCGGGATCCTACAATGAGCAGTTCTTC. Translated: CASSLLAGSYNEQFF.

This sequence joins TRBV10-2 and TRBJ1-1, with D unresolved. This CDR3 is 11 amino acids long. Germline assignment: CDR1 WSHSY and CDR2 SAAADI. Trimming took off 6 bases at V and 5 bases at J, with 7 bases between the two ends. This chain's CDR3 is CASRAGTEAFF. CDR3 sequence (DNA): TGCGCCAGCAGGGCGGGAACTGAAGCTTTCTTT.

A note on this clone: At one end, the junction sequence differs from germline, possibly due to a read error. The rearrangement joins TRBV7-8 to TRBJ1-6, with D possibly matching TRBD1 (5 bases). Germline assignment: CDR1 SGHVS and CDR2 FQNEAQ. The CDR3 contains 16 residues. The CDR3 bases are TGTGCCAGCATCCTGGGGCTGGGTCTTAATAATTCACCCCCCCACTTT. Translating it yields CASILGLGLNNSPPHF.